This T cell receptor (beta chain) was identified in a study of cytomegalovirus exposure and HLA in healthy donors. The PCR used 60 Vbeta and 13 Jbeta primers. The repertoire was sequenced with immunoSEQ multiplex PCR; TCRdb's copy has only in-frame clones and lacks some. The profile shows under 300,000 clones, roughly two thirds of them singletons. Germline CDR1 and CDR2: SGHRS and YFSETQ. The CDR3 contains 15 residues. J was trimmed by 6 bases and V by 3 bases; bases with no gene match: 9. Worth noting for this clone: Its antigen is still unknown.

Study results and limitations: It emerged from a later analysis that several of the most significant clusters appeared to be linked to common viral pathogens.

The sequenced sample was PBMCs. This sequence originates from a female donor in good health and CMV-seronegative. This chain connects TRBV5-1 to TRBJ2-7, with 10 bases matching TRBD2. The CDR3 protein is CASSSSSGRETEQYF. CDR3 DNA sequence: TGCGCCAGCAGCTCATCCAGCGGGAGGGAGACCGAGCAGTACTTC.